This passage covers 22 T cell receptor beta chains from one sample sequenced in a study of breast tumors, draining lymph nodes, adjacent tissues. Samples came from axillary lymph nodes draining the breast cancer. Using its own MiXCR run on the multiplex PCR reads, TCRdb lists one record per CDR3 protein. This sample has 150,000 to 250,000 distinct CDR3 sequences, with roughly 29% found just once. The sample was axillary lymph node tissue. Source of these receptors: a female donor with breast cancer. Some clones in this sample may be carry-over from other donors' samples.

This clonotype appeared a few times. The chain is built from TRBV9 and TRBJ2-2; D is tentatively TRBD1 or TRBD2 (5 bases each). The CDR3 consists of 19 residues. The germline V gene has CDR1 SGDLS and CDR2 YYNGEE. V was clipped by 0 bases and J by 4 bases, with 22 bases between them. This chain's CDR3 is CASSVEGSGGGPTTGELFF. CDR3 nucleotide sequence: TGTGCCAGCAGCGTAGAGGGGAGCGGTGGGGGTCCGACCACCGGGGAGCTGTTTTTT.

The chain uses TRBV4-1 and TRBJ1-5; 8 bases are a match to TRBD1. Trimming at V came to 4 bases and at J to 5 bases, leaving 7 bases not matched to a gene. This CDR3 comprises 15 residues. From germline, CDR1 is MGHRA and CDR2 YSYEKL. The CDR3 loop is CASSPQGGQDQPQHF. The DNA for the CDR3 is TGCGCCAGCAGCCCACAGGGGGGTCAGGATCAGCCCCAGCATTTT.

The table lists this clonotype with many counts. V gene TRBV20-1 combines with J gene TRBJ2-1, with TRBD2 matching 14 bases. Germline V gives CDR1 DFQATT, CDR2 SNEGSKA (reference sequence). J lost 8 bases, V lost 5 bases, and 8 bases had no gene match. The CDR3 has 15 residues. The CDR3 is CSAVPGTSGGDEQFF. CDR3 sequence (DNA): TGCAGTGCTGTCCCCGGGACTAGCGGGGGAGATGAGCAGTTCTTC.

This clonotype came up many times. The gene calls are TRBV30 and TRBJ2-7; D is perhaps TRBD2 (6 bases). CDR1 and CDR2 from the germline V gene are GTSNPN and SVGIG (reference sequence). The CDR3 covers 14 residues. The ends were cut back, 3 bases at V and 4 bases at J, with 16 bases in the middle. Written as DNA, the CDR3 is TGTGCCTGGAGCCTGAGGCCGCGGGGATACGAGCAGTACTTC. Translation: CAWSLRPRGYEQYF.

The rearrangement joins TRBV6-5 to TRBJ1-2; TRBD1 is a possible D gene (5 bases). Per the germline V gene, CDR1 is MNHEY and CDR2 is SVGAGI. CDR3 length equals 12 residues. Trimming removed 7 bases at V and 4 bases at J, with 10 bases between. CDR3 region: CASTRDGYGYTF. CDR3 nucleotide sequence: TGTGCCAGCACCAGGGACGGCTATGGCTACACCTTC.

This clonotype was observed many times. CDR3 loop: CSVSSTYEQYF. The CDR3 nucleotides read TGCAGCGTTTCAAGCACCTACGAGCAGTACTTC. The V call is TRBV29-1, the J call TRBJ2-7; D gene uncertain. The CDR3 contains 11 residues. The germline V gene has CDR1 SQVTM and CDR2 ANQGSEA. Trimming took 5 bases from V and 2 from J, leaving 7 bases between them.

Points on this clonotype: Just one base apart from a much larger clone, this may be a read error. The chain joins TRBV4-2 to TRBJ2-4, with TRBD2 identical over 8 bases. There are 14 residues in the CDR3. V lost 4 bases and J lost 8; bases outside the gene matches: 7. Germline assignment: CDR1 LGHNA and CDR2 YNFKEQ. The CDR3 sequence: CASSPETSGDIQYF. In DNA form, the CDR3 reads TGTGCCAGCAGCCCAGAAACTAGCGGAGACATTCAGTACTTC.

This clonotype has a count of ten or more. The chain employs TRBV20-1 and TRBJ2-1; 7 nucleotides match TRBD2. This CDR3 contains 15 residues. Trimming cost V 0 bases and J 0 bases; bases outside gene matches: 2. Germline V gives CDR1 DFQATT, CDR2 SNEGSKA (reference sequence). CDR3 bases: TGCAGTGCTAGAGAACTAGCGAGCTCCTACAATGAGCAGTTCTTC. It translates to CSARELASSYNEQFF.

For this clonotype: Given the absence of the conserved phenylalanine or tryptophan at the CDR3 end, a read error is likely. No DNA is shown, since the ends of the CDR3 on it are uncertain; the CDR3 is the one TCRdb lists. The rearrangement uses TRBV20-1 and TRBJ2-7; TRBD1, the table's D call, was not compared with the DNA. A total of 8 residues make up the CDR3, ends included. The V gene's germline CDR1 is DFQATT and CDR2 SNEGSKA (reference sequence). CDR3 residues: CSATPTGG.

This clonotype was detected many times. The chain recombines TRBV7-2 with TRBJ2-1; 9 nucleotides line up with TRBD2. CDR3 size: 14 residues. The germline V gene encodes CDR1 SGHTA and CDR2 FQGNSA. V shed 3 bases and J 7 bases; nucleotides not matched to a gene: 4. The CDR3 reads CASSLGLAWNEQFF. CDR3 in DNA: TGTGCCAGCAGCTTGGGACTAGCTTGGAATGAGCAGTTCTTC.

This clonotype was recorded at least ten times. The J gene is TRBJ1-1, the V gene TRBV5-4, with a weak D call TRBD1 (5 bases). The V end lost 3 bases, the J end lost 8 bases, and 11 bases lay between the germline ends. CDR3 length: 12 residues. CDR1 SGHNT and CDR2 YYREEE come from the germline V gene (reference sequence). The CDR3 DNA is TGTGCCAGCAGCTCATTGACAGCGGAAGCTTTCTTT. Protein sequence: CASSSLTAEAFF.

To note about this clonotype: A much more abundant neighbour one base away suggests this may be a read error. The rearrangement joins TRBV13 to TRBJ2-1, with a weak D call TRBD2 (5 bases). Per germline, CDR1 PRHDT and CDR2 FYEKMQ (reference sequence). CDR3 length: 15 residues. Here the CDR3 DNA reads TGTGCCAACAGCTATCCCACGGGAACCGACAATGAGCAGTTCTTC. Residues: CANSYPTGTDNEQFF.

This clonotype was detected many times. The genes are TRBV7-6 and TRBJ2-7, with 10 bases fitting TRBD1. The CDR3 is 15 residues long. The germline gives CDR1 SGHVS, CDR2 FNYEAQ. The J segment lost 2 bases and the V segment lost 4 bases, leaving 5 bases of the junction unmatched. The CDR3 DNA is TGTGCCAGCAGCTCCGACAGGGGGCCGACCTACGAGCAGTACTTC. It specifies CASSSDRGPTYEQYF.

Details on this clonotype: One junction end does not reproduce the germline sequence, and a read error may be involved. This rearrangement joins TRBV7-3 to TRBJ1-2; tentative D call: TRBD1 (5 bases). The CDR3 runs 15 residues. CDR1 is SGHTA and CDR2 is FQGTGA in the germline V gene. DNA for the CDR3: TGTGCCAGCAGCTTAACAGTAGAGGGGCGAGGAGGCTACCCCTTC. The encoded protein is CASSLTVEGRGGYPF.

With respect to this clonotype: A much larger clone differs by one base, so this may be a read error. The gene calls are TRBV20-1 and TRBJ2-3; D is possibly TRBD1 (6 bases). The DNA end lines up better with TRBJ1-5; the J call may be wrong. CDR3 length: 16 residues. The V gene's germline CDR1 is DFQATT and CDR2 SNEGSKA (reference sequence). As DNA, the CDR3 is TGCAGTGCTAGAGATTCGGCGGGGGGACACACAGATACGCAGCATTTT. It codes for CSARDSAGGHTDTQHF.

This clonotype was seen at least ten times. CDR3 sequence (DNA): TGTGCCAGCAGCATCGGGACAGGGACCTCCGAAAAACTGTTTTTT. This encodes CASSIGTGTSEKLFF. V usage is TRBV11-3 and J usage is TRBJ1-4; 9 bases fit TRBD1. J gave up 8 bases and V 5 bases, and 9 bases lay outside the gene matches. Looked up from germline, CDR1 is SGHNT and CDR2 is YENEEA. This CDR3 spans 15 amino acids.

This clonotype was found many times. V gene TRBV5-6 combines with J gene TRBJ1-5; D is ambiguous. V lost 2 bases to trimming and J lost 0 bases, with 9 bases between them. Germline values: CDR1 SGHDT, CDR2 YYEEEE. The CDR3 spans 15 residues. CDR3 loop: CASSFRGYSNQPQHF. The CDR3 nucleotides are TGTGCCAGCAGCTTTAGAGGTTATAGCAATCAGCCCCAGCATTTT.

This clonotype appeared a few times. Because the CDR3 is missing its conserved closing phenylalanine or tryptophan, this is likely a read error. The gene calls are TRBV6-6 and TRBJ1-6; D not resolved. The CDR3 is made up of 16 amino acids. Looked up from germline, CDR1 is MNHNY and CDR2 is SVGAGI (reference sequence). V lost 8 bases to trimming and J lost 4 bases, with 18 bases between them. The CDR3 reads CASGHSQELYNSPLHS. Here the CDR3 DNA reads TGTGCCAGCGGTCACTCGCAGGAATTGTATAATTCACCCCTCCACTCT.

A word on this clonotype: Since no conserved phenylalanine or tryptophan closes the CDR3, a read error is the likely cause. The DNA is omitted, as the CDR3 cannot be located on it reliably, and the CDR3 follows TCRdb's listing. The rearrangement links TRBV5-1 to TRBJ2-6; the D segment call TRBD2 is taken from the table without a DNA check. The CDR3 is 12 amino acids long, termini counted. Germline CDR1 is SGHRS and CDR2 is YFSETQ. CDR3 protein: CASRQPRAKQTS.

Concerning this clonotype: The CDR3 does not end in the conserved phenylalanine or tryptophan, so this is likely a read error. The gene calls are TRBV4-3 and TRBJ1-1; D not certain. V dropped 0 bases and J dropped 8 bases, with 10 bases sitting between them. The germline V gene encodes CDR1 LGHNA and CDR2 YSLEER. The CDR3 sequence is 13 residues long. The chain's CDR3 is CASSQDSGYEAFL. CDR3 sequence (DNA): TGCGCCAGCAGCCAAGATTCTGGTTACGAAGCTTTCTTG.

This clonotype was seen ten or more times. This chain joins TRBV7-3 and TRBJ2-3; 12 nucleotides match TRBD2. The CDR3 runs 16 residues. Germline V CDR1 and CDR2: SGHTA, FQGTGA. The ends lost 4 bases at V and 3 bases at J; junction bases unmatched: 5. The CDR3: CASSSQLAGGTDTQYF. The CDR3 bases are TGTGCCAGCAGCTCCCAACTAGCGGGGGGTACAGATACGCAGTATTTT.

The rearrangement uses TRBV11-2 and TRBJ2-7, with 10 positions matching TRBD2. J gave up 7 bases and V 5 bases, and 11 bases lay outside the gene matches. Germline-derived CDR1 and CDR2 are SGHAT and FQNNGV. This CDR3 has 15 residues. The CDR3 sequence: CASSKGLAPLWEQYF. The CDR3 nucleotides are TGTGCCAGCAGCAAGGGACTAGCGCCCCTCTGGGAGCAGTACTTC.